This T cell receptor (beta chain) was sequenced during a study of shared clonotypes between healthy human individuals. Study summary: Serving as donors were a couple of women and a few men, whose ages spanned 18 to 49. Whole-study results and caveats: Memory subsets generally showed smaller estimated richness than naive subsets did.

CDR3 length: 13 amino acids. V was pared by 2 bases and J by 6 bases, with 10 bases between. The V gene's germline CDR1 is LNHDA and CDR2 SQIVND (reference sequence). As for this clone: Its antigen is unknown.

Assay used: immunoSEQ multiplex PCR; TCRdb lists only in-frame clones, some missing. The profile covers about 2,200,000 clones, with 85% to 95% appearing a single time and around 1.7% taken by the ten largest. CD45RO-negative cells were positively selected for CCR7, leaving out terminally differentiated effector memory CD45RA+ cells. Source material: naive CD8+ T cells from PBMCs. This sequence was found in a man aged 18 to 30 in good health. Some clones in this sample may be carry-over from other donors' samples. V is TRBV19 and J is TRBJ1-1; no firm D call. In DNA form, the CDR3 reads TGTGCCAGTAGTATAACCCCGGGATCTGAAGCTTTCTTT. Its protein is CASSITPGSEAFF.